The 25 T cell receptor beta chains reported below all come from one sample, sequenced in a study of Ad26.COV2.S vaccination and SARS-CoV-2 variants. TCRdb keeps only in-frame clones here, not all; method: immunoSEQ multiplex PCR. There are some 340,000 clones in the sample; about 86% occur only once, and 1.9% lies in the top ten. The treatment denotes: 15 to 20 received Ad26.COV2.S at low or high dose, single or two shots; five or six received placebo; per-sample allocation not given. Sampling occurred on day 63 after the first vaccine or placebo injection. Source: peripheral blood, taken in a trial of Ad26.COV2.S vaccine versus placebo. Receptors were obtained from a person aged 18-60 years who received the Ad26.COV2.S COVID-19 vaccine or a placebo.

This rearrangement joins TRBV7-3 to TRBJ1-2, with a possible D match to TRBD1 (5 bases). Trimming shortened V by 3 bases and J by 8 bases, and 13 bases separated the two germline ends. This CDR3 comprises 13 residues. Germline-derived CDR1 and CDR2 are SGHTA and FQGTGA. CDR3 amino acids: CASSFGGISGYTF. The DNA of the CDR3 is TGTGCCAGCAGCTTTGGGGGGATAAGCGGCTACACCTTC.

The chain carries TRBV18 and TRBJ1-6, with 8 nucleotides matching TRBD1. Germline trimming cut 3 bases from V and 4 bases from J; bases unmatched to any gene: 11. Germline V gene lookup returns CDR1 KGHSH and CDR2 LQKENI. The CDR3 length is 18 residues. The chain's CDR3 is CASSPKSIRQGYNSPLHF. CDR3 DNA: TGTGCCAGCTCACCTAAATCTATACGACAGGGGTATAATTCACCCCTCCACTTT.

The chain couples TRBV7-9 to TRBJ2-3, with 7 bases identical to TRBD1. Germline assignment: CDR1 SEHNR and CDR2 FQNEAQ (reference sequence). CDR3 length equals 13 residues. The V gene end was trimmed by 10 bases and the J gene end by 2 bases; junction bases not matched to a gene: 6. This chain's CDR3 is CAISGTVTDTQYF. Written as DNA, the CDR3 is TGTGCCATCTCCGGGACAGTCACAGATACGCAGTATTTT. The entire variable domain, with the rest obtained from reference TRBV7-9 and TRBJ2-3, is as follows: DTGVSQNPRHKITKRGQNVTFRCDPISEHNRLYWYRQTLGQGPEFLTYFQNEAQLEKSRLLSDRFSAERPKGSFSTLEIQRTEQGDSAMYLCAISGTVTDTQYFGPGTRLTVL.

The sample holds one count of this clone. The chain recombines TRBV6-2 or TRBV6-3 with TRBJ1-1; D is undetermined. The V and J ends lost 0 bases and 3 bases respectively, with 11 bases between them. This CDR3 is built from 15 residues. CDR1 and CDR2 from the germline V gene are MNHEY and SVGEGT. CDR3 region: CASSYSLGWYTEAFF. In DNA form, the CDR3 reads TGTGCCAGCAGTTACTCGCTGGGGTGGTACACTGAAGCTTTCTTT.

The V and J genes are TRBV4-3 and TRBJ2-7; TRBD2 might be the D (6 bases). From germline, CDR1 is LGHNA and CDR2 YSLEER. CDR3 length: 16 residues. The V end lost 3 bases, the J end lost 8 bases, and 23 bases lay between the germline ends. This CDR3 is CASSQGMGTPRLKQYF. The CDR3 region has the DNA TGCGCCAGCAGCCAGGGAATGGGGACTCCTCGTCTGAAGCAGTACTTC.

The rearrangement links TRBV2 to TRBJ1-2, with D possibly matching TRBD1 (5 bases). V lost 6 bases and J 4 bases, leaving 12 bases between the germline ends. Germline V gene data show CDR1 as SNHLY and CDR2 as FYNNEI. The CDR3 has 13 residues. In nucleotides, the CDR3 is TGTGCCAGCAGCGAACAGGTGATCTATGGCTACACCTTC. Encoded protein: CASSEQVIYGYTF. Based on the CDR3 plus reference TRBV2 and TRBJ1-2, the full variable domain is EPEVTQTPSHQVTQMGQEVILRCVPISNHLYFYWYRQILGQKVEFLVSFYNNEISEKSEIFDDQFSVERPDGSNFTLKIRSTKLEDSAMYFCASSEQVIYGYTFGSGTRLTVV.

The V and J genes are TRBV9 and TRBJ1-1; D may be TRBD1 (6 bases). The V gene lost 4 bases and the J gene lost 1 base, with 11 bases spanning the gap. CDR3 length equals 14 residues. Germline loops: CDR1 SGDLS, CDR2 YYNGEE. The CDR3 region is CASSQEQGNTEAFF. Here the CDR3 DNA reads TGTGCCAGCAGCCAAGAACAGGGGAACACTGAAGCTTTCTTT.

This clone was seen once. The gene calls are TRBV9 and TRBJ2-2; 14 positions match TRBD2. J gave up 7 bases and V 0 bases, and 2 bases lay outside the gene matches. From germline, CDR1 is SGDLS and CDR2 YYNGEE. The CDR3 spans 16 residues. In DNA form, the CDR3 reads TGTGCCAGCAGCGTAGAGGGGACTAGCGGGGGCGGGGAGCTGTTTTTT. Protein sequence: CASSVEGTSGGGELFF.

V usage is TRBV25-1 and J usage is TRBJ2-2, with D tentatively TRBD1 (6 bases). Germline V gene sequence: CDR1 MGHDK, CDR2 SYGVNS. The CDR3 is 15 residues long. V was shortened by 6 bases and J by 5 bases, with 16 bases between the two germline ends. CDR3 nucleotide sequence: TGTGCCAGCAGGGGGATTTGGGGGCCAACCGGGGAGCTGTTTTTT. It is translated as CASRGIWGPTGELFF.

The chain is built from TRBV5-1 and TRBJ1-2; D is perhaps TRBD1 (5 bases). This CDR3 contains 15 residues. In germline, CDR1 is SGHRS, CDR2 YFSETQ. V lost 5 bases and J lost 6, with 20 bases in between. Written as DNA, the CDR3 is TGCGCCAGCAGTTCGGCCGCGACAGCCTCCAATGGCTACACCTTC. It encodes CASSSAATASNGYTF.

This chain connects TRBV6-5 to TRBJ1-1, with 7 bases lining up with TRBD1. The CDR3 is 14 amino acids. V shed 6 bases and J 5 bases; nucleotides not matched to a gene: 9. In germline, CDR1 is MNHEY, CDR2 SVGAGI. DNA of the CDR3: TGTGCCAGCAGCCGGGTACAGGGGTGGACTGAAGCTTTCTTT. Amino acid sequence: CASSRVQGWTEAFF.

The V and J genes are TRBV5-1 and TRBJ2-1; 8 positions agree with TRBD1. Germline V CDR1 and CDR2: SGHRS, YFSETQ. CDR3 size: 14 residues. The J segment lost 4 bases and the V segment lost 3 bases, leaving 3 bases of the junction unmatched. CDR3 loop: CASSSRTGYNEQFF. The CDR3 DNA sequence: TGCGCCAGCAGCTCCCGGACAGGGTACAATGAGCAGTTCTTC.

The V and J genes are TRBV18 and TRBJ1-5; D perhaps matches TRBD1 (6 bases). The CDR3 has 15 residues. The germline V and J ends were trimmed by 3 bases and 7 bases, with 16 bases remaining between them. The germline V gene encodes CDR1 KGHSH and CDR2 LQKENI. DNA for the CDR3: TGTGCCAGCTCACCCCCGGGGGGGGCGGGACAGCCCCAGCATTTT. It encodes CASSPPGGAGQPQHF. The whole variable domain, remainder taken from reference TRBV18 and TRBJ1-5, is NAGVMQNPRHLVRRRGQEARLRCSPMKGHSHVYWYRQLPEEGLKFMVYLQKENIIDESGMPKERFSAEFPKEGPSILRIQQVVRGDSAAYFCASSPPGGAGQPQHFGDGTRLSIL.

This CDR3 is CASSFGEGTEAFF. The CDR3 DNA follows: TGTGCCAGCAGCTTCGGAGAGGGGACTGAAGCTTTCTTT. The rearrangement joins TRBV7-9 to TRBJ1-1, with D perhaps matching TRBD1 (5 bases). V dropped 3 bases and J dropped 5 bases, with 10 bases sitting between them. The CDR3 totals 13 residues. Germline V gene data show CDR1 as SEHNR and CDR2 as FQNEAQ (reference sequence).

The V call is TRBV9, the J call TRBJ1-6; 7 nucleotides align to TRBD1. The V segment lost 4 bases and the J segment 6 bases; nucleotides outside the gene matches: 10. Germline V gene lookup returns CDR1 SGDLS and CDR2 YYNGEE. The CDR3 is 16 amino acids. The CDR3 DNA sequence: TGTGCCAGCAGCCCACACAGGGGTGGTGGTAATTCACCCCTCCACTTT. Amino acid sequence: CASSPHRGGGNSPLHF.

This CDR3 reads CASRNGREDTQYF. CDR3 sequence (DNA): TGCGCCAGCAGAAACGGACGGGAAGATACGCAGTATTTT. V is TRBV5-1 and J is TRBJ2-3; D possibly corresponds to TRBD2 (5 bases). Germline CDR1 SGHRS, CDR2 YFSETQ. Trimming took off 5 bases at V and 5 bases at J, with 12 bases between the two ends. The CDR3 has 13 amino acids.

This clone was seen a handful of times. This rearrangement joins TRBV6-5 to TRBJ2-7; TRBD1 matches 9 bases. CDR3 size: 14 residues. Germline V gives CDR1 MNHEY, CDR2 SVGAGI. With V trimmed by 6 bases and J by 2 bases, 5 bases remained unmatched. The CDR3 loop is CASRAGQGTYEQYF. CDR3 DNA sequence: TGTGCCAGCAGGGCCGGACAGGGGACCTACGAGCAGTACTTC.

The V gene is TRBV7-2, the J gene TRBJ1-1, with D maybe TRBD1 (6 bases). The CDR3 runs 14 residues. Germline V lookup: CDR1 SGHTA, CDR2 FQGNSA. The ends were cut back, 5 bases at V and 3 bases at J, with 13 bases in the middle. The CDR3 here is CASSPLTGYTEAFF. The DNA of the CDR3 is TGTGCCAGCAGCCCACTAACAGGGTACACTGAAGCTTTCTTT.

V is TRBV3-1 (or the pseudogene TRBV3-2) and J is TRBJ2-5; the D gene could be TRBD1 or TRBD2 (6 bases each). From germline, CDR1 is LGHDT and CDR2 YNNKEL (reference sequence). The CDR3 is made up of 14 amino acids. The V end lost 2 bases, the J end lost 3 bases, and 10 bases lay between the germline ends. In DNA, the CDR3 is TGTGCCAGCAGCCAATGGGGGGCAGAAGAGACCCAGTACTTC. Translated, it gives CASSQWGAEETQYF.

The chain links TRBV6-2 or TRBV6-3 to TRBJ1-1; 8 nucleotides align to TRBD1. Germline loops: CDR1 MNHEY, CDR2 SVGEGT. Trimming cost V 2 bases and J 5 bases; bases outside gene matches: 4. The CDR3 totals 14 residues. CDR3 sequence: CASSYQGARTEAFF. The CDR3 coding sequence is TGTGCCAGCAGTTACCAGGGGGCAAGAACTGAAGCTTTCTTT.

The gene calls are TRBV7-9 and TRBJ2-4; tentative D call: TRBD1 (5 bases). The germline V and J ends were trimmed by 4 bases and 1 base, with 11 bases remaining between them. Germline V gene sequence: CDR1 SEHNR, CDR2 FQNEAQ (reference sequence). This CDR3 region has 15 residues. The CDR3 region is CASSSRAGAKNIQYF. CDR3 in DNA: TGTGCCAGCAGCTCCAGGGCAGGGGCCAAAAACATTCAGTACTTC.

The chain carries TRBV7-2 and TRBJ1-1; D remains unclear. Germline V lookup: CDR1 SGHTA, CDR2 FQGNSA. The CDR3 has 13 residues. Trimming removed 4 bases at V and 7 bases at J, with 13 bases between. CDR3 residues: CASSYWGPGEAFF. CDR3 sequence (DNA): TGTGCCAGCAGCTACTGGGGTCCTGGTGAAGCTTTCTTT.

This clone has only one observation. For the CDR3, the DNA is TGTGCCAGCAGCCCGCGGGACAGGGGGCCCGGGGAGCTGTTTTTT. It encodes CASSPRDRGPGELFF. V usage is TRBV3-1 (or the pseudogene TRBV3-2) and J usage is TRBJ2-2; 12 nucleotides match TRBD1. The CDR3 has 15 amino acids. Germline V gene data show CDR1 as LGHDT and CDR2 as YNNKEL (reference sequence). With 4 bases clipped from V and 6 bases from J, the junction kept 3 bases outside the gene matches.

As to this clone: The sample contains more than one DNA sequence encoding this CDR3. The CDR3 bases are TGCGCCAGCAGCCAAGATCGGAGAGATACGCAGTATTTT. Its protein product is CASSQDRRDTQYF. The chain uses TRBV4-1 and TRBJ2-3, with D hard to call. The V end lost 0 bases, the J end lost 5 bases, and 6 bases lay between the germline ends. From germline, CDR1 is MGHRA and CDR2 YSYEKL. The CDR3 is 13 residues long.

V gene TRBV5-1 combines with J gene TRBJ2-7; D tentatively fits TRBD1 or TRBD2 (5 bases each). Germline-derived CDR1 and CDR2 are SGHRS and YFSETQ. V was clipped by 0 bases and J by 0 bases, with 10 bases between them. This CDR3 comprises 15 residues. The CDR3: CASSLGDGGSYEQYF. The CDR3 DNA sequence: TGCGCCAGCAGCTTGGGGGACGGAGGCTCCTACGAGCAGTACTTC.